Presented here are 25 T cell receptor beta chains from one specimen sequenced in a study of T cell responses to AZD1222 COVID-19 vaccine. TCRdb's copy holds only in-frame clones and misses some; the assay was immunoSEQ multiplex PCR. The sample has about 140,000 clones, less than 95% seen once. The sequences come from peripheral blood, collected on day 0 of AZD1222 vaccination. The source of these receptors is an adult in good health.

The chain couples TRBV6-5 to TRBJ1-1; D unresolved. Germline lookup yields CDR1 MNHEY and CDR2 SVGAGI. The CDR3 has 15 residues. Trimming took 4 bases from V and 1 from J, leaving 13 bases between them. CDR3: CASSSVGLPNTEAFF. CDR3 DNA: TGTGCCAGCAGTTCGGTAGGGCTACCGAACACTGAAGCTTTCTTT.

CDR3 protein: CSVAQFRNEQFF. The CDR3 nucleotides read TGCAGCGTGGCCCAGTTTCGCAATGAGCAGTTCTTC. The V gene is TRBV29-1, the J gene TRBJ2-1; D unresolved. Germline assignment: CDR1 SQVTM and CDR2 ANQGSEA. The CDR3 runs 12 residues. Trimming took off 6 bases at V and 6 bases at J, with 12 bases between the two ends.

The chain couples TRBV7-8 to TRBJ1-4; D unresolved. V lost 2 bases and J lost 5, with 0 bases in between. Germline V gene lookup returns CDR1 SGHVS and CDR2 FQNEAQ. The CDR3 is 11 residues long. In DNA, the CDR3 is TGTGCCAGCAGCTTAAATGAAAAACTGTTTTTT. Amino acid sequence: CASSLNEKLFF.

This rearrangement joins TRBV15 to TRBJ2-1; D unresolved. The CDR3 runs to 11 residues. The V and J ends lost 1 base and 15 bases respectively, with 10 bases between them. Germline CDR1 reads LNHNV; CDR2 reads YYDKDF (reference sequence). The CDR3: CATSRAAPRFF. As DNA, the CDR3 is TGTGCCACCAGCAGAGCGGCCCCTAGGTTCTTC.

The chain joins TRBV28 to TRBJ1-3; no definite D call. This CDR3 has 13 amino acids. The V gene's germline CDR1 is MDHEN and CDR2 SYDVKM. The V gene lost 7 bases and the J gene lost 8 bases, with 15 bases spanning the gap. The CDR3 sequence is CASMGGPRHTIYF. The CDR3 region has the DNA TGTGCCAGCATGGGCGGACCAAGGCACACCATATATTTT.

The rearrangement uses TRBV4-2 and TRBJ2-5; D is unresolved. V lost 2 bases and J lost 4, with 17 bases in between. This CDR3 contains 16 residues. Germline V gene data show CDR1 as LGHNA and CDR2 as YNFKEQ. In nucleotides, the CDR3 is TGTGCCAGCAGCCAATCCAGTTCAAGCATGGGAGAGACCCAGTACTTC. It codes for CASSQSSSSMGETQYF.

V is TRBV4-2 and J is TRBJ1-1, with D unclear. Germline CDR1 reads LGHNA; CDR2 reads YNFKEQ. The CDR3 is 16 residues long. Trimming stripped 1 base from V and 1 base from J, with 13 bases between. CDR3 DNA sequence: TGTGCCAGCAGCCAAGGAGGGCCATCACCGAACACTGAAGCTTTCTTT. Residues: CASSQGGPSPNTEAFF.

J is TRBJ2-3 and V is TRBV7-3, with D possibly matching TRBD1 (6 bases). CDR1 and CDR2 from the germline V gene are SGHTA and FQGTGA. Trimming removed 5 bases at V and 4 bases at J, with 13 bases between. The length of the CDR3 is 14 residues. The CDR3 here is CASSAVGGPDTQYF. In DNA form, the CDR3 reads TGTGCCAGCAGCGCCGTTGGGGGCCCAGATACGCAGTATTTT. Filled out from reference TRBV7-3 and TRBJ2-3, the complete variable domain reads GAGVSQTPSNKVTEKGKYVELRCDPISGHTALYWYRQSLGQGPEFLIYFQGTGAADDSGLPNDRFFAVRPEGSVSTLKIQRTERGDSAVYLCASSAVGGPDTQYFGPGTRLTVL.

The CDR3 DNA sequence: TGTGCCACCAGCAGCCTACGAACAGGGACTGGAAACACCATATATTTT. It yields the protein CATSSLRTGTGNTIYF. This chain links TRBV15 with TRBJ1-3, with a possible D match to TRBD1 (6 bases). CDR3 length equals 16 residues. With 3 bases removed from V and 2 bases from J, the gap between germline ends came to 14 bases. CDR1 and CDR2 (germline): LNHNV, YYDKDF (reference sequence).

This chain links TRBV7-2 with TRBJ2-3, with D possibly TRBD2 on 5 matching bases. The germline CDR1 and CDR2 sequences are SGHTA and FQGNSA. V lost 4 bases, J lost 2 bases, and 22 bases lay in between. The CDR3 covers 18 residues. Written as DNA, the CDR3 is TGTGCCAGCAGCTCCCATTCCAGCGGCCTTACCAACACAGATACGCAGTATTTT. Residues: CASSSHSSGLTNTDTQYF.

The chain carries TRBV15 and TRBJ1-1, with 7 bases identical to TRBD1. The CDR3 covers 14 residues. CDR1 LNHNV and CDR2 YYDKDF come from the germline V gene (reference sequence). The V and J ends lost 5 bases and 3 bases, in that order; junction bases with no gene match: 6. CDR3 residues: CATSRRGWDTEAFF. The CDR3 region has the DNA TGTGCCACCAGCCGCAGGGGGTGGGACACTGAAGCTTTCTTT.

V and J are TRBV7-2 and TRBJ2-1; the match to TRBD2 covers 9 bases. The CDR3 spans 15 residues. CDR1 is SGHTA, CDR2 FQGNSA, per germline. With 1 base clipped from V and 11 bases from J, the junction kept 9 bases outside the gene matches. CDR3 protein: CASSLVYGTSIKQFF. The CDR3 bases are TGTGCCAGCAGCTTAGTTTATGGGACTAGCATCAAGCAGTTCTTC.

This clone came up a few times. CDR3 in DNA: TGTGCCAGCTCACCATCGGCGGACAATTCACCCCTCCACTTT. Translation: CASSPSADNSPLHF. V gene TRBV18 combines with J gene TRBJ1-6; D gene ambiguous. Germline V lookup: CDR1 KGHSH, CDR2 LQKENI. The length of the CDR3 is 14 residues. The V and J ends lost 2 bases and 7 bases respectively, with 9 bases between them. The full variable domain, completed using reference TRBV18 and TRBJ1-6, is NAGVMQNPRHLVRRRGQEARLRCSPMKGHSHVYWYRQLPEEGLKFMVYLQKENIIDESGMPKERFSAEFPKEGPSILRIQQVVRGDSAAYFCASSPSADNSPLHFGNGTRLTVT.

The V and J genes are TRBV28 and TRBJ2-1; 10 bases agree with TRBD2. V was clipped by 7 bases and J by 8 bases; unmatched bases: 5. The CDR3 is 13 residues long. The germline CDR1 and CDR2 sequences are MDHEN and SYDVKM. CDR3 nucleotides: TGTGCCAGCAAAGCGGGAGGGTTCGATGAGCAGTTCTTC. It yields the protein CASKAGGFDEQFF.

The gene calls are TRBV5-1 and TRBJ2-3, with a tentative D call TRBD1 (5 bases). Trimming left V 4 bases short and J 0 bases short, with 21 bases between. Germline loops: CDR1 SGHRS, CDR2 YFSETQ. This CDR3 has 18 residues. The CDR3 DNA is TGCGCCAGCAGCGCCAACCCGACAGCTTACACTAGCACAGATACGCAGTATTTT. Protein sequence: CASSANPTAYTSTDTQYF.

This clone was seen a few times. This chain links TRBV3-1 (or the pseudogene TRBV3-2) with TRBJ2-3; D gene ambiguous. This CDR3 contains 14 residues. CDR1 and CDR2 from the germline V gene are LGHDT and YNNKEL (reference sequence). The V gene lost 4 bases and the J gene lost 4 bases, with 12 bases spanning the gap. CDR3 loop: CASSRTQNSDTQYF. The CDR3 region has the DNA TGTGCCAGCAGCCGTACCCAGAACTCAGATACGCAGTATTTT.

The CDR3 is CASSKTGTAYEQYF. The CDR3 DNA follows: TGCGCCAGCAGCAAAACCGGGACAGCCTACGAGCAGTACTTC. The chain recombines TRBV5-1 with TRBJ2-7; 7 bases fit TRBD1. This CDR3 spans 14 amino acids. Germline V CDR1 and CDR2: SGHRS, YFSETQ. The V and J ends lost 4 bases and 2 bases, in that order; junction bases with no gene match: 6.

The chain is built from TRBV28 and TRBJ1-3; D call uncertain. The ends were cut back, 10 bases at V and 3 bases at J, with 13 bases in the middle. The V gene's germline CDR1 is MDHEN and CDR2 SYDVKM. CDR3 length: 13 amino acids. The CDR3 here is CATEVGYGNTIYF. The CDR3 DNA follows: TGTGCCACAGAGGTGGGTTATGGAAACACCATATATTTT.

CDR3 region: CASNPSGSAGELFF. As DNA, the CDR3 is TGTGCCAGCAATCCTAGCGGGAGCGCCGGGGAGCTGTTTTTT. This sequence joins TRBV27 and TRBJ2-2, with 10 bases matching TRBD2. The germline V gene encodes CDR1 MNHEY and CDR2 SMNVEV (reference sequence). This CDR3 region has 14 residues. The V and J ends lost 7 bases and 6 bases, in that order; junction bases with no gene match: 5.

This rearrangement joins TRBV3-1 (or the pseudogene TRBV3-2) to TRBJ2-7; the D is unclear. Trimming shortened V by 1 base and J by 3 bases, and 4 bases separated the two germline ends. CDR1 LGHDT and CDR2 YNNKEL come from the germline V gene (reference sequence). The CDR3 is 12 amino acids. CDR3 sequence: CASSQGDYEQYF. CDR3 bases: TGTGCCAGCAGCCAAGGGGACTACGAGCAGTACTTC.

The chain joins TRBV28 to TRBJ1-5, with a tentative D call TRBD1 (6 bases). The V end was cut by 3 bases, the J end by 8 bases, with 11 bases between. This CDR3 region has 13 residues. Germline CDR1 MDHEN, CDR2 SYDVKM. The CDR3 DNA reads as TGTGCCAGCAGTTTTGGGACATCAAAGCCCCAGCATTTT. Protein sequence: CASSFGTSKPQHF.

In this sample, this clone turned up once. This chain links TRBV3-1 (or the pseudogene TRBV3-2) with TRBJ1-2; the D gene is possibly TRBD1 (6 bases). The CDR3 extends over 12 amino acids. Germline CDR1 is LGHDT and CDR2 is YNNKEL (reference sequence). V dropped 8 bases and J dropped 1 base, with 8 bases sitting between them. The CDR3 loop reads CASEGGNYGYTF. DNA of the CDR3: TGTGCCAGCGAGGGGGGTAACTATGGCTACACCTTC.

The chain joins TRBV7-2 to TRBJ2-7; D possibly corresponds to TRBD2 (6 bases). Germline CDR1 and CDR2: SGHTA and FQGNSA. V lost 5 bases and J lost 2, with 16 bases in between. The CDR3 has 15 amino acids. Here the CDR3 reads CASSGAGTQPYEQYF. The CDR3 nucleotides read TGTGCCAGCAGCGGAGCCGGGACTCAGCCCTACGAGCAGTACTTC.

The CDR3 here is CAWNRDGNQPQHF. CDR3 coding DNA: TGTGCCTGGAACCGGGACGGTAATCAGCCCCAGCATTTT. The genes are TRBV30 and TRBJ1-5; D perhaps matches TRBD1 (5 bases). The V gene's germline CDR1 is GTSNPN and CDR2 SVGIG (reference sequence). V shed 4 bases and J shed 4 bases, with 11 bases lying between them. This CDR3 spans 13 amino acids.

In its sample, this clone was seen once. This chain links TRBV6-4 with TRBJ2-5, with D perhaps assigned TRBD1 or TRBD2 (5 bases each). The CDR3 is made up of 15 amino acids. V lost 0 bases and J 3 bases, leaving 11 bases between the germline ends. Looked up from germline, CDR1 is MRHNA and CDR2 is SNTAGT. In DNA form, the CDR3 reads TGTGCCAGCAGTGACTCGACCCGGGGCGAAGAGACCCAGTACTTC. Residues: CASSDSTRGEETQYF.